The 15 T cell receptor beta chains presented below share a single source sample, sequenced in a study of blood T cell repertoires in COVID-19. Generated by immunoSEQ multiplex PCR, the TCRdb table keeps only in-frame clones and is missing some. This table has about 170,000 clones, roughly 80% appearing once. The source material was peripheral blood. These TCRs come from a human donor with acute or convalescent COVID-19. The donor label of this sample is uncertain.

The chain has TRBV19 and TRBJ1-1; 11 nucleotides agree with TRBD1. The V gene's germline CDR1 is LNHDA and CDR2 SQIVND (reference sequence). The V gene end was trimmed by 4 bases and the J gene end by 5 bases; junction bases not matched to a gene: 3. The CDR3 contains 14 residues. The CDR3: CASSSRDRGTEAFF. DNA of the CDR3: TGTGCCAGTAGTAGCCGGGACAGGGGGACTGAAGCTTTCTTT. The full variable domain, rest sourced from reference TRBV19 and TRBJ1-1, is DGGITQSPKYLFRKEGQNVTLSCEQNLNHDAMYWYRQDPGQGLRLIYYSQIVNDFQKGDIAEGYSVSREKKESFPLTVTSAQKNPTAFYLCASSSRDRGTEAFFGQGTRLTVV.

The chain links TRBV27 to TRBJ1-4; D may be TRBD1 (5 bases). CDR3 length equals 13 residues. V dropped 5 bases and J dropped 5 bases, with 9 bases sitting between them. Germline CDR1 reads MNHEY; CDR2 reads SMNVEV (reference sequence). CDR3 sequence (DNA): TGTGCCAGCAGTAGGAGGGGCAATGAAAAACTGTTTTTT. Protein product: CASSRRGNEKLFF.

V usage is TRBV4-2 and J usage is TRBJ1-5; 8 bases align to TRBD1. Germline-derived CDR1 and CDR2 are LGHNA and YNFKEQ. The CDR3 contains 15 residues. V was pared by 5 bases and J by 5 bases, with 8 bases of the junction left unmatched. The CDR3 DNA reads TGTGCCAGCAGCAAAACAGACAGGGGTCATCAGCCCCAGCATTTT. Its translation is CASSKTDRGHQPQHF.

The V gene is TRBV6-4, the J gene TRBJ2-1, with TRBD2 matching 10 bases. The CDR3 is 16 amino acids. Germline CDR1 MRHNA, CDR2 SNTAGT. V dropped 0 bases and J dropped 5; count of bases not matched to a gene: 4. The CDR3 DNA sequence: TGTGCCAGCAGTGACTCCGTAGCGGGGGGCCACAATGAGCAGTTCTTC. It yields the protein CASSDSVAGGHNEQFF.

The chain joins TRBV2 to TRBJ2-7; 10 bases map to TRBD1. Germline-derived CDR1 and CDR2 are SNHLY and FYNNEI. Trimming at V came to 2 bases and at J to 2 bases, leaving 3 bases not matched to a gene. The CDR3 has 15 residues. CDR3 sequence: CASSESGTGAYEQYF. DNA of the CDR3: TGTGCCAGCAGTGAATCCGGGACAGGGGCCTACGAGCAGTACTTC. The variable domain in full, completed from reference TRBV2 and TRBJ2-7, reads EPEVTQTPSHQVTQMGQEVILRCVPISNHLYFYWYRQILGQKVEFLVSFYNNEISEKSEIFDDQFSVERPDGSNFTLKIRSTKLEDSAMYFCASSESGTGAYEQYFGPGTRLTVT.

V and J are TRBV7-8 and TRBJ2-1; D is uncertain. V lost 0 bases and J 6 bases, leaving 12 bases between the germline ends. The CDR3 is 15 amino acids. The germline CDR1 and CDR2 sequences are SGHVS and FQNEAQ. CDR3 loop: CASSLARPGSNEQFF. The CDR3 bases are TGTGCCAGCAGCTTAGCGCGTCCAGGCAGCAATGAGCAGTTCTTC.

This clone was counted a few times. The chain is built from TRBV7-9 and TRBJ2-1; the match to TRBD1 covers 8 bases. Germline V CDR1 and CDR2: SEHNR, FQNEAQ (reference sequence). V lost 4 bases, J lost 13 bases, and 9 bases stayed unmatched. This CDR3 is 13 amino acids long. CDR3 sequence (DNA): TGTGCCAGCAGCTCCAATCCAGGGGGCGCCCAGTTCTTC. Protein: CASSSNPGGAQFF.

This clone was seen a few times. J is TRBJ2-6 and V is TRBV5-1; a weak D match, TRBD2 (6 bases). This CDR3 comprises 15 residues. V gave up 4 bases and J gave up 0 bases, with 8 bases separating them. The germline V gene encodes CDR1 SGHRS and CDR2 YFSETQ. The CDR3 DNA follows: TGCGCCAGCAGCCCGGGGGTCTCTGGGGCCAACGTCCTGACTTTC. This gives the protein CASSPGVSGANVLTF. The full variable domain, with the rest looked up from reference TRBV5-1 and TRBJ2-6, is KAGVTQTPRYLIKTRGQQVTLSCSPISGHRSVSWYQQTPGQGLQFLFEYFSETQRNKGNFPGRFSGRQFSNSRSEMNVSTLELGDSALYLCASSPGVSGANVLTFGAGSRLTVL.

This clone has just one count. V usage is TRBV30 and J usage is TRBJ1-2, with 8 bases matching TRBD1. The germline V gene has CDR1 GTSNPN and CDR2 SVGIG (reference sequence). V was pared by 2 bases and J by 4 bases, with 3 bases of the junction left unmatched. The CDR3 contains 13 residues. In nucleotides, the CDR3 is TGTGCCTGGAGTAACAGGGGGGGCTATGGCTACACCTTC. As protein: CAWSNRGGYGYTF.

This chain uses TRBV11-2 with TRBJ2-5, with a possible D match to TRBD2 (6 bases). V lost 2 bases, J lost 1 base, and 11 bases lay in between. This CDR3 is 15 amino acids long. CDR1 SGHAT and CDR2 FQNNGV come from the germline V gene. The CDR3 nucleotides are TGTGCCAGCAGCTTATGGGGCGGGGTCCAAGAGACCCAGTACTTC. Translated, it gives CASSLWGGVQETQYF.

This chain connects TRBV6-5 to TRBJ2-7, with 9 bases fitting TRBD1. This CDR3 contains 14 residues. The V segment lost 6 bases and the J segment 5 bases; nucleotides outside the gene matches: 8. Per the germline V gene, CDR1 is MNHEY and CDR2 is SVGAGI. The CDR3 spells CASRYRDRAHEQYF. The CDR3, as DNA: TGTGCCAGCAGGTACCGGGACAGGGCCCACGAGCAGTACTTC.

The genes are TRBV27 and TRBJ1-2, with 8 bases aligning to TRBD1. The CDR3 consists of 14 residues. Germline CDR1 MNHEY, CDR2 SMNVEV (reference sequence). Trimming removed 4 bases from V and 4 bases from J; junction bases left unmatched: 5. CDR3: CASSSTGEAYGYTF. CDR3 DNA: TGTGCCAGCAGTTCGACAGGGGAGGCCTATGGCTACACCTTC.

The J gene is TRBJ2-5, the V gene TRBV19, with 8 positions matching TRBD2. V gave up 1 base and J gave up 3 bases; unmatched junction bases: 4. The CDR3 has 15 residues. The germline gives CDR1 LNHDA, CDR2 SQIVND (reference sequence). DNA for the CDR3: TGTGCCAGTAGTATAGCAGCGGGAGTCGAAGAGACCCAGTACTTC. Its protein is CASSIAAGVEETQYF.

This clone has just one count. This sequence joins TRBV7-9 and TRBJ1-2; weak D call: TRBD1 (6 bases). This CDR3 has 13 residues. Trimming took off 5 bases at V and 7 bases at J, with 14 bases between the two ends. CDR1 is SEHNR, CDR2 FQNEAQ, per germline (reference sequence). CDR3 sequence reads: CASSHGRGIGYTF. CDR3 coding DNA: TGTGCCAGCAGCCACGGGAGGGGGATTGGCTACACCTTC.

For the CDR3, the DNA is TGTGCCAGCAGCGGGGACACGAAAAATGAAAAACTGTTTTTT. Amino acids: CASSGDTKNEKLFF. J is TRBJ1-4 and V is TRBV2; perhaps TRBD1 as D (6 bases). The CDR3 sequence is 14 residues long. Trimming cost V 6 bases and J 5 bases, with 13 bases left between them. Germline CDR1 reads SNHLY; CDR2 reads FYNNEI.